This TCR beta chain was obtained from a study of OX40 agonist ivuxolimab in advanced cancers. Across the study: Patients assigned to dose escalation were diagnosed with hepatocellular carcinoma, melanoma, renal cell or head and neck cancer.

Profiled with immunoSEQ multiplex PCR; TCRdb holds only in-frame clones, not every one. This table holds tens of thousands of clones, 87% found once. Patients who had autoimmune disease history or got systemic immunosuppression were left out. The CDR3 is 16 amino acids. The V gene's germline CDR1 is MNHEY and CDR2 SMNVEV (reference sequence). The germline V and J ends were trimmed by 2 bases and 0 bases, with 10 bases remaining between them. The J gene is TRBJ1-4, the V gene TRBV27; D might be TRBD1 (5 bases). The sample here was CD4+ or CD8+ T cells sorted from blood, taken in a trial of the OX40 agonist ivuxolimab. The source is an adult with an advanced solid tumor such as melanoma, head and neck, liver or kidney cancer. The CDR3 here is CASSLGGDSTNEKLFF. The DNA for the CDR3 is TGTGCCAGCAGTTTAGGGGGGGACTCAACTAATGAAAAACTGTTTTTT.